The next 27 T cell receptor beta chains were all read from a single sample in a study of blood T cell repertoires in COVID-19. Libraries were prepared by immunoSEQ multiplex PCR; TCRdb keeps only in-frame clonotypes and omits some of them. The sample contains 210,000 or so clones, approximately 80% of which appear only once. Sequences were obtained from PBMCs or T cells enriched from blood (not recorded which). Every receptor here comes from a young man with acute COVID-19.

This clone was seen more than once but under ten times. The chain has TRBV28 and TRBJ1-5; D might be TRBD1 (6 bases). The CDR3 extends over 14 amino acids. The ends were cut back, 10 bases at V and 4 bases at J, with 17 bases in the middle. Germline assignment: CDR1 MDHEN and CDR2 SYDVKM. The CDR3 reads CAIRLWGQNQPQHF. The DNA of the CDR3 is TGTGCCATCAGGTTGTGGGGGCAGAATCAGCCCCAGCATTTT. The variable domain in full, completed from reference TRBV28 and TRBJ1-5, reads DVKVTQSSRYLVKRTGEKVFLECVQDMDHENMFWYRQDPGLGLRLIYFSYDVKMKEKGDIPEGYSVSREKKERFSLILESASTNQTSMYLCAIRLWGQNQPQHFGDGTRLSIL.

This clone was observed a handful of times. The genes are TRBV7-3 and TRBJ2-1; 14 nucleotides line up with TRBD2. This CDR3 spans 18 amino acids. The J segment lost 0 bases and the V segment lost 5 bases, leaving 6 bases of the junction unmatched. Germline V gives CDR1 SGHTA, CDR2 FQGTGA. CDR3 amino acids: CASSHGTSGGSSYNEQFF. In nucleotides, the CDR3 is TGTGCCAGCAGCCACGGGACTAGCGGGGGAAGCTCCTACAATGAGCAGTTCTTC.

V is TRBV10-2 and J is TRBJ2-5; 7 bases are shared with TRBD2. The germline gives CDR1 WSHSY, CDR2 SAAADI. This CDR3 is built from 14 residues. V trimming: 8 bases; J trimming: 3 bases; junction bases outside the gene matches: 9. The CDR3 here is CASSRGDEKETQYF. The CDR3 DNA reads as TGCGCCAGCTCCCGGGGGGACGAGAAAGAGACCCAGTACTTC.

This clone turned up a few times. The J gene is TRBJ1-2, the V gene TRBV12-5; TRBD1 matches at 8 bases. The CDR3 spans 15 residues. V was clipped by 1 base and J by 4 bases; unmatched bases: 5. Germline V gene sequence: CDR1 LGHNT, CDR2 FRNRAP. CDR3 sequence (DNA): TGTGCTAGTGGTTTGGCGGGACAGGAGATCTATGGCTACACCTTC. Translated: CASGLAGQEIYGYTF.

The gene calls are TRBV14 and TRBJ1-1, with 7 bases matching TRBD1. V was pared by 1 base and J by 1 base, with 0 bases of the junction left unmatched. The CDR3 loop spans 14 amino acids. Germline lookup yields CDR1 SGHDN and CDR2 FVKESK. The CDR3 reads CASSQGTGNTEAFF. In DNA form, the CDR3 reads TGTGCCAGCAGCCAAGGGACAGGGAACACTGAAGCTTTCTTT.

This chain joins TRBV10-1 and TRBJ1-1; the D gene is possibly TRBD1 (5 bases). CDR1 is WNHNN, CDR2 SYGVQD, per germline (reference sequence). V was cut by 6 bases and J by 5 bases, with 10 bases left in between. The CDR3 is made up of 12 amino acids. The CDR3 nucleotides read TGCGCCAGCAGCCCCAGGGTAACTGAAGCTTTCTTT. Translated, it gives CASSPRVTEAFF.

The CDR3: CASNPGTGANVLTF. The CDR3 nucleotides read TGTGCCAGCAATCCAGGTACTGGGGCCAACGTCCTGACTTTC. The rearrangement links TRBV6-5 to TRBJ2-6; no clear D gene. Looked up from germline, CDR1 is MNHEY and CDR2 is SVGAGI. The CDR3 runs 14 residues. Trimming left V 7 bases short and J 2 bases short, with 9 bases between.

The genes are TRBV7-9 and TRBJ1-3, with D uncertain. V lost 6 bases and J lost 8, with 8 bases in between. The CDR3 totals 11 residues. The germline V gene has CDR1 SEHNR and CDR2 FQNEAQ (reference sequence). Here the CDR3 reads CASRPQDTIYF. CDR3 nucleotides: TGTGCCAGCAGACCTCAGGACACCATATATTTT. Variable domain in full (rest from reference TRBV7-9 and TRBJ1-3): DTGVSQNPRHKITKRGQNVTFRCDPISEHNRLYWYRQTLGQGPEFLTYFQNEAQLEKSRLLSDRFSAERPKGSFSTLEIQRTEQGDSAMYLCASRPQDTIYFGEGSWLTVV.

The chain recombines TRBV24-1 with TRBJ1-2; D is unclear. This CDR3 has 14 amino acids. Trimming removed 4 bases at V and 0 bases at J, with 8 bases between. Looked up from germline, CDR1 is KGHDR and CDR2 is SFDVKD. In nucleotides, the CDR3 is TGTGCCACCAGTGACAGGCAGTCTAACTATGGCTACACCTTC. This translates into CATSDRQSNYGYTF.

The genes are TRBV10-3 and TRBJ2-2; a weak D match, TRBD2 (7 bases). The CDR3 contains 16 residues. V was trimmed by 3 bases and J by 3 bases, leaving 14 bases between them. Per the germline V gene, CDR1 is ENHRY and CDR2 is SYGVKD. The CDR3, as DNA: TGTGCCATCAGTGATTCCTCGGGGGGCCACACCGGGGAGCTGTTTTTT. It specifies CAISDSSGGHTGELFF.

This clone was detected only once. The V gene is TRBV12-5, the J gene TRBJ2-3, with 15 bases fitting TRBD2. The CDR3 runs to 17 residues. CDR1 LGHNT and CDR2 FRNRAP come from the germline V gene. Trimming removed 3 bases from V and 4 bases from J; junction bases left unmatched: 5. CDR3 bases: TGTGCTAGTGGTTTAGCCGGACTAGCGGGGGGGCCAGATACGCAGTATTTT. Its translation is CASGLAGLAGGPDTQYF.

The chain combines TRBV6-2 or TRBV6-3 with TRBJ2-5; D may be TRBD2 (7 bases). V was cut by 6 bases and J by 1 base, with 18 bases left in between. Germline assignment: CDR1 MNHEY and CDR2 SVGEGT. This CDR3 has 16 residues. CDR3 nucleotide sequence: TGTGCCAGCAGCCCACAGGGAGGGGGGATCCAAGAGACCCAGTACTTC. Translation: CASSPQGGGIQETQYF.

The chain is built from TRBV2 and TRBJ1-3, with D maybe TRBD1 (6 bases). There are 15 residues in the CDR3. V was pared by 1 base and J by 3 bases, with 10 bases between. Germline V gene data show CDR1 as SNHLY and CDR2 as FYNNEI. CDR3 DNA sequence: TGTGCCAGCAGTGAAGAGGGCAGGGGTGGAAACACCATATATTTT. This translates into CASSEEGRGGNTIYF. Complete variable domain (other parts from reference TRBV2 and TRBJ1-3): EPEVTQTPSHQVTQMGQEVILRCVPISNHLYFYWYRQILGQKVEFLVSFYNNEISEKSEIFDDQFSVERPDGSNFTLKIRSTKLEDSAMYFCASSEEGRGGNTIYFGEGSWLTVV.

This rearrangement joins TRBV2 to TRBJ1-3; D is perhaps TRBD1 (6 bases). The CDR3 has 15 residues. Per the germline V gene, CDR1 is SNHLY and CDR2 is FYNNEI. V was cut by 6 bases and J by 0 bases, with 12 bases left in between. In DNA form, the CDR3 reads TGTGCCAGCAGGGGCCGAGGGGGCTCTGGAAACACCATATATTTT. Protein sequence: CASRGRGGSGNTIYF.

V and J are TRBV18 and TRBJ1-5; 8 positions agree with TRBD1. This CDR3 comprises 18 residues. The junction had 12 bases not matched to a gene; V was cut back by 4 bases and J by 1 base. CDR1 KGHSH and CDR2 LQKENI come from the germline V gene. The CDR3 spells CASSLSEGTGVSNQPQHF. DNA for the CDR3: TGTGCCAGCTCACTGTCAGAGGGGACAGGTGTGAGCAATCAGCCCCAGCATTTT.

V is TRBV29-1 and J is TRBJ2-5; weak D call: TRBD2 (6 bases). This CDR3 contains 12 residues. Trimming shortened V by 6 bases and J by 2 bases, and 10 bases separated the two germline ends. The V gene's germline CDR1 is SQVTM and CDR2 ANQGSEA. Here the CDR3 DNA reads TGCAGCGTCGGCGGGGAGCAAGAGACCCAGTACTTC. Protein product: CSVGGEQETQYF.

V gene TRBV10-3 combines with J gene TRBJ2-3, with D possibly being TRBD1 (7 bases). Trimming took 8 bases from V and 2 from J, leaving 14 bases between them. The CDR3 extends over 14 amino acids. Germline CDR1 is ENHRY and CDR2 is SYGVKD. The CDR3 sequence: CAIRGTADTDTQYF. The CDR3 nucleotides read TGTGCCATCCGCGGGACAGCCGACACAGATACGCAGTATTTT.

The chain combines TRBV5-4 with TRBJ2-1; possibly TRBD2 for D (6 bases). Looked up from germline, CDR1 is SGHNT and CDR2 is YYREEE (reference sequence). The CDR3 sequence is 16 residues long. V was trimmed by 3 bases and J by 0 bases, leaving 13 bases between them. CDR3 sequence reads: CASSWGGVSSYNEQFF. The CDR3 DNA is TGTGCCAGCAGCTGGGGCGGGGTGTCCTCCTACAATGAGCAGTTCTTC.

The V gene is TRBV20-1, the J gene TRBJ1-4; D might be TRBD1 (5 bases). The CDR3 covers 15 residues. CDR1 is DFQATT, CDR2 SNEGSKA, per germline (reference sequence). V was trimmed by 3 bases and J by 3 bases, leaving 14 bases between them. CDR3 nucleotides: TGCAGTGCTAGTACCCCCGGGGGGTCTAATGAAAAACTGTTTTTT. Protein product: CSASTPGGSNEKLFF.

This sequence joins TRBV5-1 and TRBJ2-7; 7 positions agree with TRBD1. Trimming took 2 bases from V and 2 from J; bases not matched to a gene: 7. The V gene's germline CDR1 is SGHRS and CDR2 YFSETQ. This CDR3 comprises 15 residues. This CDR3 reads CASSFIQGPTYEQYF. DNA for the CDR3: TGCGCCAGCAGCTTCATACAGGGGCCGACCTACGAGCAGTACTTC.

This clone has more than one count but fewer than ten. The V and J genes are TRBV9 and TRBJ1-5; tentatively, D is TRBD1 (5 bases). This CDR3 is built from 14 residues. V dropped 3 bases and J dropped 2 bases, with 9 bases sitting between them. Per the germline V gene, CDR1 is SGDLS and CDR2 is YYNGEE. This chain's CDR3 is CASSGGGGNQPQHF. The CDR3 DNA is TGTGCCAGCAGCGGGGGGGGAGGCAATCAGCCCCAGCATTTT.

The table lists this clone with a few counts. The rearrangement links TRBV2 to TRBJ1-1, with 9 bases matching TRBD1. Germline loops: CDR1 SNHLY, CDR2 FYNNEI. V shed 8 bases and J 1 base; nucleotides not matched to a gene: 5. This CDR3 is built from 14 residues. The CDR3 loop reads CASRRQGGNTEAFF. DNA for the CDR3: TGTGCCAGCCGACGACAGGGGGGGAACACTGAAGCTTTCTTT.

V and J are TRBV19 and TRBJ2-3; TRBD2 matches 7 bases. The CDR3 spans 15 residues. J lost 6 bases, V lost 3 bases, and 9 bases had no gene match. Germline loops: CDR1 LNHDA, CDR2 SQIVND (reference sequence). The CDR3 nucleotides read TGTGCCAGTAGTATTGGGCTAGCGGCCCCGGATACGCAGTATTTT. It is translated as CASSIGLAAPDTQYF. The full variable domain, rest sourced from reference TRBV19 and TRBJ2-3, is DGGITQSPKYLFRKEGQNVTLSCEQNLNHDAMYWYRQDPGQGLRLIYYSQIVNDFQKGDIAEGYSVSREKKESFPLTVTSAQKNPTAFYLCASSIGLAAPDTQYFGPGTRLTVL.

V is TRBV10-3 and J is TRBJ2-1, with TRBD2 matching 12 bases. From germline, CDR1 is ENHRY and CDR2 SYGVKD. V gave up 3 bases and J gave up 2 bases; unmatched junction bases: 5. The CDR3 loop spans 17 amino acids. The CDR3 protein is CAISDSSGGAAYNEQFF. Here the CDR3 DNA reads TGTGCCATCAGTGACTCTAGCGGGGGGGCTGCCTACAATGAGCAGTTCTTC.

The J gene is TRBJ2-5, the V gene TRBV28; D might be TRBD2 (6 bases). CDR1 is MDHEN, CDR2 SYDVKM, per germline. Deletions cut 3 bases from V and 5 bases from J, with 22 bases between. This CDR3 has 17 residues. CDR3 in amino acids: CASSLSEGLGSWETQYF. The CDR3 nucleotides are TGTGCCAGCAGTTTGTCGGAGGGGCTGGGTTCCTGGGAGACCCAGTACTTC.

The rearrangement joins TRBV6-1 to TRBJ2-1; 11 nucleotides agree with TRBD1. Germline values: CDR1 MNHNS, CDR2 SASEGT. The CDR3 is 16 residues long. V dropped 1 base and J dropped 8; count of bases not matched to a gene: 7. CDR3 nucleotide sequence: TGTGCCAGCAGTGAAGGGCGGGGACAGGGGGTGGATGAGCAGTTCTTC. Amino acid sequence: CASSEGRGQGVDEQFF.

The V call is TRBV11-2, the J call TRBJ1-5; D possibly corresponds to TRBD1 (6 bases). The CDR3 is 14 residues long. The germline gives CDR1 SGHAT, CDR2 FQNNGV. V lost 3 bases and J lost 5, with 11 bases in between. The CDR3 DNA reads TGTGCCAGCAGCTTGCCAGGGGTGGATCAGCCCCAGCATTTT. Amino acids: CASSLPGVDQPQHF.